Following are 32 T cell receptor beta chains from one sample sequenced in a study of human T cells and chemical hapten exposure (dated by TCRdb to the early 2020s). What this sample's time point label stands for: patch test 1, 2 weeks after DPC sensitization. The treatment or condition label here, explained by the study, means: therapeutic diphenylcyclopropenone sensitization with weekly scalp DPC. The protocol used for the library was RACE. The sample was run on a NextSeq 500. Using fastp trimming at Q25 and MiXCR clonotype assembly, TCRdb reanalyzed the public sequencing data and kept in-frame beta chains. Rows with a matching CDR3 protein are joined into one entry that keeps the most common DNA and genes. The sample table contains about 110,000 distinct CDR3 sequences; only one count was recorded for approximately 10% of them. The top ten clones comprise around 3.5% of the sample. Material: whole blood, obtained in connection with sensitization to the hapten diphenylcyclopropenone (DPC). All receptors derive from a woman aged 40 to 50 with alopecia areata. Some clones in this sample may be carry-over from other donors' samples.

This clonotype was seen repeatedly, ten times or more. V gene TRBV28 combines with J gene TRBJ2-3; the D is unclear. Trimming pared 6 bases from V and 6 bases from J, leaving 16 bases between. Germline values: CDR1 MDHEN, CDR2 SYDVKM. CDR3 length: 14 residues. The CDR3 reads CASSRVQPPDTQYF. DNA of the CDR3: TGTGCCAGCAGCCGCGTGCAGCCCCCGGATACGCAGTATTTT. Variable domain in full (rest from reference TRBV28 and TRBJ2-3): DVKVTQSSRYLVKRTGEKVFLECVQDMDHENMFWYRQDPGLGLRLIYFSYDVKMKEKGDIPEGYSVSREKKERFSLILESASTNQTSMYLCASSRVQPPDTQYFGPGTRLTVL.

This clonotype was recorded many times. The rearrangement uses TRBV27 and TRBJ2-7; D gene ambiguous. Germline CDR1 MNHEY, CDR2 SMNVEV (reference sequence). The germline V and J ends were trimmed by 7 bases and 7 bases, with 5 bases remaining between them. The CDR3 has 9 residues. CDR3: CASTLEQYF. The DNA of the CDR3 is TGTGCCAGCACATTGGAGCAGTACTTC.

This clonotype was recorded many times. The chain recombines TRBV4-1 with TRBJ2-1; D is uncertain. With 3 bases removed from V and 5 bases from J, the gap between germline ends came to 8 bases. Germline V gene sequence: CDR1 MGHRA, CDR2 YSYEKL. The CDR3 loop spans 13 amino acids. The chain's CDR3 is CASSQAPNNEQFF. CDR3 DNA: TGCGCCAGCAGCCAGGCCCCGAACAATGAGCAGTTCTTC.

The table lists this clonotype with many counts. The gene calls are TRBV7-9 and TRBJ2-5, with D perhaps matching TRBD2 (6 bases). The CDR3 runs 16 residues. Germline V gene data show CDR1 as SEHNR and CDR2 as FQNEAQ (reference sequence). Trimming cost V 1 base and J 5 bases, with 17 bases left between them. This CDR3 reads CASSLVLGGVGETQYF. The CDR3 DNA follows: TGTGCCAGCAGCTTAGTTTTGGGCGGGGTCGGTGAGACCCAGTACTTC. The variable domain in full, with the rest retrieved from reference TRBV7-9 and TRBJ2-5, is DTGVSQNPRHKITKRGQNVTFRCDPISEHNRLYWYRQTLGQGPEFLTYFQNEAQLEKSRLLSDRFSAERPKGSFSTLEIQRTEQGDSAMYLCASSLVLGGVGETQYFGPGTRLLVL.

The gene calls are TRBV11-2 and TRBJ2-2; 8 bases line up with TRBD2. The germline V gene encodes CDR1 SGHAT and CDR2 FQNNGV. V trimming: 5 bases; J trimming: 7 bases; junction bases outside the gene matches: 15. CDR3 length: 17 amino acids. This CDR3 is CASSPLWSGSSIGELFF. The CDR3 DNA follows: TGTGCCAGCAGCCCTCTTTGGAGCGGGAGTTCCATCGGGGAGCTGTTTTTT.

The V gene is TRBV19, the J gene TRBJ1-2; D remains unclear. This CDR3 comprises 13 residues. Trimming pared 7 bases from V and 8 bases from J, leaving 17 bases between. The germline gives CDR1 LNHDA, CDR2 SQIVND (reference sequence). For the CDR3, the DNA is TGTGCCAGTACCCTAGACCGCGAAAGAGGCTACACCTTC. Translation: CASTLDRERGYTF.

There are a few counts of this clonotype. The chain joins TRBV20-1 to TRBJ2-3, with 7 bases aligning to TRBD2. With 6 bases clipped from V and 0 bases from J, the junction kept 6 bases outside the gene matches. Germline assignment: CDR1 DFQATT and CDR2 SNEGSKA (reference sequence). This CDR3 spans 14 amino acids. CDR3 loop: CSADPSGSTDTQYF. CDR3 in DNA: TGCAGTGCCGACCCTAGCGGTAGCACAGATACGCAGTATTTT.

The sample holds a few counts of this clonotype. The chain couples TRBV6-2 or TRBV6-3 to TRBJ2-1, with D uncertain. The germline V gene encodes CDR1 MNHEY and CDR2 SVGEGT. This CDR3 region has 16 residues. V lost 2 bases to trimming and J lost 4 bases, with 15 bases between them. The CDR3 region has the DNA TGTGCCAGCAGTTACCTTCCTCGGAACGGTTACAATGAGCAGTTCTTC. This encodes CASSYLPRNGYNEQFF.

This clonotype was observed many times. The CDR3 DNA reads TGTGCCTGGAGGTTTAGGCAGAAGCTTATGAACACTGAAGCTTTCTTT. Translating gives CAWRFRQKLMNTEAFF. The chain recombines TRBV30 with TRBJ1-1; D remains ambiguous. Germline CDR1 and CDR2: GTSNPN and SVGIG (reference sequence). CDR3 length: 16 residues. The V end lost 3 bases, the J end lost 0 bases, and 17 bases lay between the germline ends.

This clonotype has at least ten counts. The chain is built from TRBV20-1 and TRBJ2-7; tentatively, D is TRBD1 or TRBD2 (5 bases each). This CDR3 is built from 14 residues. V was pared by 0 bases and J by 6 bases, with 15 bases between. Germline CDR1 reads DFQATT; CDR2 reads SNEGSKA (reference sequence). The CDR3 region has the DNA TGCAGTGCTAGAGATGGGGGAACGGTCTCCGAGCAGTACTTC. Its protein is CSARDGGTVSEQYF.

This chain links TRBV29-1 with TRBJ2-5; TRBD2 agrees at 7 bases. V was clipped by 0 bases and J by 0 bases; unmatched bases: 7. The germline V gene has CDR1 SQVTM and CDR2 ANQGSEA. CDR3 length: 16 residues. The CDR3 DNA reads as TGCAGCGTTGAAGATAGGGCTAGCGGCAACCAAGAGACCCAGTACTTC. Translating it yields CSVEDRASGNQETQYF.

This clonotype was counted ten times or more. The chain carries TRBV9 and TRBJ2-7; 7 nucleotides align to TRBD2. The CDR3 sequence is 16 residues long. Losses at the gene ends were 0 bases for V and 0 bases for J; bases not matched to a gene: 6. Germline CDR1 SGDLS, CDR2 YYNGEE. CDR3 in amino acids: CASSVDPAGPSYEQYF. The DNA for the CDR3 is TGTGCCAGCAGCGTAGACCCAGCGGGACCCTCCTACGAGCAGTACTTC. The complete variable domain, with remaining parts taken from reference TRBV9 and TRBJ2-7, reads DSGVTQTPKHLITATGQRVTLRCSPRSGDLSVYWYQQSLDQGLQFLIQYYNGEERAKGNILERFSAQQFPDLHSELNLSSLELGDSALYFCASSVDPAGPSYEQYFGPGTRLTVT.

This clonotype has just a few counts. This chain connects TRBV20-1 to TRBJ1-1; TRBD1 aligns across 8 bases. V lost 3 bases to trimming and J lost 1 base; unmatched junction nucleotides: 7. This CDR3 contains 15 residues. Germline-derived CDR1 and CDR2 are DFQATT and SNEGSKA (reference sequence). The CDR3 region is CSARSPTGENTEAFF. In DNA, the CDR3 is TGCAGTGCTAGGTCCCCGACAGGGGAGAACACTGAAGCTTTCTTT.

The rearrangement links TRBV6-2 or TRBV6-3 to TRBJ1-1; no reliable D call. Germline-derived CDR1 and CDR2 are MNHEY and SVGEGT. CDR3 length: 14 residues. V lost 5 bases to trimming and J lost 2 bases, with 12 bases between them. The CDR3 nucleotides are TGTGCCAGCAGTGCAACACAGAGAAACACTGAAGCTTTCTTT. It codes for CASSATQRNTEAFF.

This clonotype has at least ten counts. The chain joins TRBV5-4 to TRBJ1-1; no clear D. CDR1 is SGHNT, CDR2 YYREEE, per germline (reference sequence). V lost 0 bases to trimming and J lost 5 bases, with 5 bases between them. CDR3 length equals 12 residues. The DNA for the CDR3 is TGTGCCAGCAGCTTGGGGCGGACTGAAGCTTTCTTT. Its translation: CASSLGRTEAFF.

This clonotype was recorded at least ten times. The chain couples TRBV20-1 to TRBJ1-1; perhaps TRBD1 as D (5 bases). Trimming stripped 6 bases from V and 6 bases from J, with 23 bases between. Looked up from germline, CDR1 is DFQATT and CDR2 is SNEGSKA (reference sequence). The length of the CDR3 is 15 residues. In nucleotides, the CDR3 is TGCAGTGCAACCCCACGGACATCAGGTATCGCTGAAGCTTTCTTT. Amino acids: CSATPRTSGIAEAFF.

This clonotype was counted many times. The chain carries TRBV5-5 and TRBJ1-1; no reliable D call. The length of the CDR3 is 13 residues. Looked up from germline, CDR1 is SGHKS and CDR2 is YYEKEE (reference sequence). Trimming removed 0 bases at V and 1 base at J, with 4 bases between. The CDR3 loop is CASSLGANTEAFF. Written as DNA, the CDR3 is TGTGCCAGCAGCTTGGGAGCGAACACTGAAGCTTTCTTT.

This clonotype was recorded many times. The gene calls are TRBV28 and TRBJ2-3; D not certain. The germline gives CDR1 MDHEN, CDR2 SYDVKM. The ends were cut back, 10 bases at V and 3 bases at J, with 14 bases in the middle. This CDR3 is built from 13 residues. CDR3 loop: CATSPSPTDTQYF. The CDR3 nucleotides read TGTGCCACCTCGCCGAGCCCAACAGATACGCAGTATTTT.

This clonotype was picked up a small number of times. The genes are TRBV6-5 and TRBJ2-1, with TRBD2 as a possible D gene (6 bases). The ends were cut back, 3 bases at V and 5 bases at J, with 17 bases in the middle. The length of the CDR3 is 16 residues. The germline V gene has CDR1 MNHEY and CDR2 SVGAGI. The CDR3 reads CASSYGLPGYNNEQFF. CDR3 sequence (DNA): TGTGCCAGCAGTTATGGACTACCAGGATACAACAATGAGCAGTTCTTC.

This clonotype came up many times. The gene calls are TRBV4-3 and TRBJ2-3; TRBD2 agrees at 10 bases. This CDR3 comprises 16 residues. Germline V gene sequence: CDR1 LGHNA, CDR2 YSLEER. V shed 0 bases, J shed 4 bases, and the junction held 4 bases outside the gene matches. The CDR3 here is CASSQEGAGGSDTQYF. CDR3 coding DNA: TGCGCCAGCAGCCAAGAAGGAGCGGGAGGGTCAGATACGCAGTATTTT.

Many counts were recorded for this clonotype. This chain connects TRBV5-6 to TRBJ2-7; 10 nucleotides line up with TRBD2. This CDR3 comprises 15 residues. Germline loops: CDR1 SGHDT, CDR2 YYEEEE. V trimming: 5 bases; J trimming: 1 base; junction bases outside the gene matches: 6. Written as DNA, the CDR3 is TGTGCCAGCAGAGGGGGACTAGCGAGTTCCTACGAGCAGTACTTC. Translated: CASRGGLASSYEQYF.

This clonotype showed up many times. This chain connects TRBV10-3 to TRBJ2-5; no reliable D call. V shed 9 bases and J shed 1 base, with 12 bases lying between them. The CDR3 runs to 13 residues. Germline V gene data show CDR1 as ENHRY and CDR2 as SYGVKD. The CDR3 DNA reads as TGTGCCATGAGACCTCACCCCCAAGAGACCCAGTACTTC. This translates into CAMRPHPQETQYF.

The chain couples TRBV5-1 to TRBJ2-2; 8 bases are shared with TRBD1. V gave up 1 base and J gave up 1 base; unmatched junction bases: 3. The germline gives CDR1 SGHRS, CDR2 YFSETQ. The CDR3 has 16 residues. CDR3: CASSLQGAQNTGELFF. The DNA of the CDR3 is TGCGCCAGCAGCTTGCAGGGGGCGCAGAACACCGGGGAGCTGTTTTTT.

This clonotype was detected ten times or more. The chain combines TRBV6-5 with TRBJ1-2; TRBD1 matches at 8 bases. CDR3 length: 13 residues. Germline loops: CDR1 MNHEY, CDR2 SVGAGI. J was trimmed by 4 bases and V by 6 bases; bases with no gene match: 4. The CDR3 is CASSPDRVYGYTF. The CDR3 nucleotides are TGTGCCAGCAGCCCGGACAGGGTCTATGGCTACACCTTC.

CDR3 nucleotides: TGTGCCAGCAGTTTAGACAGGGCAAAAGATACGCAGTATTTT. Its protein is CASSLDRAKDTQYF. The chain recombines TRBV28 with TRBJ2-3; 7 bases match TRBD1. Trimming removed 2 bases from V and 5 bases from J; junction bases left unmatched: 4. The CDR3 contains 14 residues. Per germline, CDR1 MDHEN and CDR2 SYDVKM.

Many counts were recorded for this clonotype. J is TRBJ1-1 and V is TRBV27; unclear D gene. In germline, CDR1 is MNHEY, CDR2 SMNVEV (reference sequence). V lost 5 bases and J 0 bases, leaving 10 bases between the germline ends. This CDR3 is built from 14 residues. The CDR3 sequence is CASSTGPMNTEAFF. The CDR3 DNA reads TGTGCCAGCAGTACGGGCCCGATGAACACTGAAGCTTTCTTT.

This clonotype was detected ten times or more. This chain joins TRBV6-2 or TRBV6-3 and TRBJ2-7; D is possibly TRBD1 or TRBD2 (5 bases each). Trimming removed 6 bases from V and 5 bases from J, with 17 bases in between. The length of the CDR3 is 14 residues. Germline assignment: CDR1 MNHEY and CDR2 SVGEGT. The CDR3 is CASSPAGTTDEQYF. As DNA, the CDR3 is TGTGCCAGCAGCCCCGCCGGGACGACGGACGAGCAGTACTTC.

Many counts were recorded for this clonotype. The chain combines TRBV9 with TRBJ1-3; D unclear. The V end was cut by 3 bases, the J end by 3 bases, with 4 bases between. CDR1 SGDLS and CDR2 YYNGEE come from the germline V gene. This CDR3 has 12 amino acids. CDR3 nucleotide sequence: TGTGCCAGCAGCGGGGGTGGAAACACCATATATTTT. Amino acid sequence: CASSGGGNTIYF.

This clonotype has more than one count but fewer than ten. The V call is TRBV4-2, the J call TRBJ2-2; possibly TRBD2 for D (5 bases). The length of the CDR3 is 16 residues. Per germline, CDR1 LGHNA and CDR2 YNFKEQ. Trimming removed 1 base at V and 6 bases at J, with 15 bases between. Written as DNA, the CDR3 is TGTGCCAGCAGCCAAGGGAATATAGAGGGCCCCGGGGAGCTGTTTTTT. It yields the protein CASSQGNIEGPGELFF.

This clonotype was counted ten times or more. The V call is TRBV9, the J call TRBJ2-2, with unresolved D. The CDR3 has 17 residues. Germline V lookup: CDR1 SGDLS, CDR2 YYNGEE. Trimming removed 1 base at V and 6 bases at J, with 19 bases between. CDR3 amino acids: CASSVSPQRPEPGELFF. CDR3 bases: TGTGCCAGCAGCGTATCCCCCCAGCGCCCTGAGCCCGGGGAGCTGTTTTTT.

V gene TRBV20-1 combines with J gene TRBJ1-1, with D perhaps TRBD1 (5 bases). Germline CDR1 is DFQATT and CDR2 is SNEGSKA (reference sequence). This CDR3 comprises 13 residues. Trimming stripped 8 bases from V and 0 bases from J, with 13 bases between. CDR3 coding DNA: TGCAGTACCCAGGCAGGGCTGAACACTGAAGCTTTCTTT. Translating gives CSTQAGLNTEAFF.

The CDR3: CAGCGQGACNEQFF. CDR3 nucleotide sequence: TGTGCCGGCTGCGGACAGGGCGCTTGCAATGAGCAGTTCTTC. This chain joins TRBV2 and TRBJ2-1; 8 positions match TRBD1. V was pared by 11 bases and J by 6 bases, with 12 bases of the junction left unmatched. The germline V gene encodes CDR1 SNHLY and CDR2 FYNNEI. The CDR3 contains 14 residues.